This TCR beta chain was profiled in a study of T cells after yellow fever vaccination. General study points: Reappearance after the booster was seen for most primary-vaccination clones, at 95% to 98% CD4 and 70% to 90% CD8.

This clonotype has a handful of counts. As yet, its antigen is unknown. TCRdb used MiXCR to reprocess the 5' RACE reads, holding one entry per CDR3 protein. The profile shows some 290,000 distinct CDR3 sequences, roughly 10% of them singletons. There are 16 residues in the CDR3. CDR1 and CDR2 (germline): LNHDA, SQIVND (reference sequence). The V end lost 3 bases, the J end lost 1 base, and 12 bases lay between the germline ends. The sequence came from a man aged 18 to 30 who received the YFV17D yellow fever vaccine. The J gene is TRBJ1-4, the V gene TRBV19; D gene unclear. The source was CD4+ T cells sorted from PBMCs, collected 45 days after the yellow fever booster vaccination. In DNA form, the CDR3 reads TGTGCCAGTAGTATGAGGGCAGCCGGAACTAATGAAAAACTGTTTTTT. The encoded protein is CASSMRAAGTNEKLFF.